This T cell receptor (beta chain) originates from a study of control samples from healthy donors and cancer patients. CDR3 length equals 14 residues. Germline loops: CDR1 KGHSH, CDR2 LQKENI. With 10 bases removed from V and 3 bases from J, the gap between germline ends came to 16 bases. As regards this clone: This could be a read error, since a much larger clone is one nucleotide away.

The method was immunoSEQ multiplex PCR; TCRdb's version includes in-frame clones alone and lacks a portion of them. The profile shows around 45,000 clones, roughly 77% of them singletons. The V and J genes are TRBV18 and TRBJ2-1; D unresolved. This receptor was identified in a male donor with melanoma. Sequencing was carried out using formalin-fixed, paraffin-embedded tissue. CDR3 DNA sequence: TGTGCCACCAGTGCGGAAGAAAGCTACAATGAGCAGTTCTTC. Protein product: CATSAEESYNEQFF.